Listed below are T cell receptor beta chains from one sample, sequenced in a study of T cells in Graves' hyperthyroidism and ophthalmopathy. MiXCR was run by TCRdb on the multiplex PCR reads, yielding one entry per CDR3 protein. The sample lists about 590,000 distinct CDR3 sequences; around 14% were seen once. Sequencing used blood. The receptors here all came from a woman between 18 and 29 years old with Graves' ophthalmopathy. Both conserved end residues are part of each CDR3. The order of the fields is clone size, D gene, V gene, J gene, CDR3 DNA, CDR3 protein. The D gene is left open where the match is weak. The listing skips clone size in some rows; elsewhere it reads once, few, many or a size class.

clone size: many; D gene: TRBD1; V gene: TRBV12-3/TRBV12-4; J gene: TRBJ1-1; CDR3 DNA: TGTGCCAGCAGTTTCCGACCTCGGGGCAGGGGGCGCACTGAAGCTTTCTTT; CDR3 protein: CASSFRPRGRGRTEAFF
clone size: NA; D gene: NA; V gene: TRBV30; J gene: TRBJ2-7; CDR3 DNA: TGTGCCTGGAGAAATCTCGGGGGCTCCTACGAGCAGTACTTC; CDR3 protein: CAWRNLGGSYEQYF
clone size: many; D gene: NA; V gene: TRBV30; J gene: TRBJ2-7; CDR3 DNA: TGTGCCTGGAGTCAGGGGAGCGAGCAGTACTTC; CDR3 protein: CAWSQGSEQYF
clone size: many; D gene: TRBD1; V gene: TRBV7-9; J gene: TRBJ1-2; CDR3 DNA: TGTGCCAGCAGCCCAGGGACAGTGAATGGCTACACCTTC; CDR3 protein: CASSPGTVNGYTF
clone size: few; D gene: NA; V gene: TRBV20-1; J gene: TRBJ2-5; CDR3 DNA: TGCAGTGCTAGGCCCAGGGTGAGGGCGTGGGAGACCCAGTACTTC; CDR3 protein: CSARPRVRAWETQYF
clone size: NA; D gene: TRBD2; V gene: TRBV20-1; J gene: TRBJ2-1; CDR3 DNA: TGCAGTGCTACCCCAGGCGGGGTAGCGGGATTATACAATGAGCAGTTCTTC; CDR3 protein: CSATPGGVAGLYNEQFF
clone size: many; D gene: TRBD2; V gene: TRBV27; J gene: TRBJ2-2; CDR3 DNA: TGTGCCAGCAGTGAAGCGGGAGACACCGGGGAGCTGTTTTTT; CDR3 protein: CASSEAGDTGELFF
clone size: NA; D gene: TRBD2; V gene: TRBV20-1; J gene: TRBJ2-7; CDR3 DNA: TGCAGTGCTAGTCCAGCGGGAGGGTCCTACGAGCAGTACTTC; CDR3 protein: CSASPAGGSYEQYF
clone size: few; D gene: TRBD2; V gene: TRBV15; J gene: TRBJ2-7; CDR3 DNA: TGTGCCACCAGCAGAGATCTAGCGGGCGGATACGAGCAGTACTTC; CDR3 protein: CATSRDLAGGYEQYF
clone size: many; D gene: NA; V gene: TRBV11-3; J gene: TRBJ2-1; CDR3 DNA: TGTGCCAGCAGCTGGGGGTCGGGCTGGGGATCGGTCTACAATGAGCAGTTCTTC; CDR3 protein: CASSWGSGWGSVYNEQFF
clone size: NA; D gene: NA; V gene: TRBV9; J gene: TRBJ1-2; CDR3 DNA: TGTGCCAGCAGCGTAGAAGACAGCATCTATGGCTACACCTTC; CDR3 protein: CASSVEDSIYGYTF
clone size: many; D gene: NA; V gene: TRBV13; J gene: TRBJ1-4; CDR3 DNA: TGTGCCAGCAGCTTAGGGCCGGGACGGACAAATGAAAAACTGTTTTTT; CDR3 protein: CASSLGPGRTNEKLFF
clone size: many; D gene: NA; V gene: TRBV27; J gene: TRBJ1-5; CDR3 DNA: TGTGCCAGCAGTTTAAACCCTAGCAATCAGCCCCAGCATTTT; CDR3 protein: CASSLNPSNQPQHF
clone size: many; D gene: NA; V gene: TRBV18; J gene: TRBJ2-7; CDR3 DNA: TGTGCCAGCTCACCACCAGGTCTGACCTACGAGCAGTACTTC; CDR3 protein: CASSPPGLTYEQYF
clone size: NA; D gene: TRBD2; V gene: TRBV10-3; J gene: TRBJ2-7; CDR3 DNA: TGTGCCATCAGTGAGCAGGGACTAGCGGGGCGCTACGAGCAGTACTTC; CDR3 protein: CAISEQGLAGRYEQYF
clone size: NA; D gene: TRBD1; V gene: TRBV4-2; J gene: TRBJ2-7; CDR3 DNA: TGTGCCAGCAGCTTCCGGACAGGGGGGAACTACGAGCAGTACTTC; CDR3 protein: CASSFRTGGNYEQYF
clone size: NA; D gene: NA; V gene: TRBV7-9; J gene: TRBJ1-4; CDR3 DNA: TGTGCCAGCAGCTCCCAGGTTGAAAAACTGTTTTTT; CDR3 protein: CASSSQVEKLFF
clone size: many; D gene: NA; V gene: TRBV7-9; J gene: TRBJ2-7; CDR3 DNA: TGTGCCAGCAGCTTGGACACCCAGGGGATAGACGAGCAGTACTTC; CDR3 protein: CASSLDTQGIDEQYF
clone size: NA; D gene: TRBD2; V gene: TRBV27; J gene: TRBJ2-1; CDR3 DNA: TGTACCAGTCGGCGGGAGGGCTCCTACAATGAGCAGTTCTTC; CDR3 protein: CTSRREGSYNEQFF
clone size: many; D gene: NA; V gene: TRBV11-3; J gene: TRBJ1-1; CDR3 DNA: TGTGCCAGCAACCCCCGGGTAGGTGAAGCTTTCTTT; CDR3 protein: CASNPRVGEAFF
clone size: NA; D gene: NA; V gene: TRBV5-8; J gene: TRBJ2-3; CDR3 DNA: TGTGCCAGCAGCTTGGGGTATCTGGGGGCAGGCACAGATACGCAGTATTTT; CDR3 protein: CASSLGYLGAGTDTQYF
clone size: NA; D gene: NA; V gene: TRBV12-3/TRBV12-4; J gene: TRBJ2-5; CDR3 DNA: TGTGCCAGCAGTCCCTGGGGAAACCAAGAGACCCAGTACTTC; CDR3 protein: CASSPWGNQETQYF
clone size: many; D gene: TRBD2; V gene: TRBV20-1; J gene: TRBJ2-1; CDR3 DNA: TGCAGTGCTAGAGGACTAGCGGGAGTTAATGAGCAGTTCTTC; CDR3 protein: CSARGLAGVNEQFF
clone size: many; D gene: NA; V gene: TRBV20-1; J gene: TRBJ2-1; CDR3 DNA: TGCAGTGCTAGAGCGAACTCCTACAATGAGCAGTTCTTC; CDR3 protein: CSARANSYNEQFF
clone size: few; D gene: TRBD1; V gene: TRBV25-1; J gene: TRBJ1-4; CDR3 DNA: TGTGCCAGCAGTGAAAGGACAGGGGGCGGGGAAAAACTGTTTTTT; CDR3 protein: CASSERTGGGEKLFF
clone size: few; D gene: NA; V gene: TRBV19; J gene: TRBJ1-1; CDR3 DNA: TGTGCCAGTAGCCGACGACGCGACACTGAAGCTTTCTTT; CDR3 protein: CASSRRRDTEAFF
clone size: NA; D gene: TRBD2; V gene: TRBV6-1; J gene: TRBJ2-1; CDR3 DNA: TGTGCCAGCAAATTGAGCGGGGATTCCTACAATGAGCAGTTCTTC; CDR3 protein: CASKLSGDSYNEQFF
clone size: few; D gene: NA; V gene: TRBV20-1; J gene: TRBJ1-2; CDR3 DNA: TGCAGTGCTAGATCCACGGGACGGACCCTTCCTGGCTACACCTTC; CDR3 protein: CSARSTGRTLPGYTF
clone size: many; D gene: NA; V gene: TRBV13; J gene: TRBJ2-1; CDR3 DNA: TGTGCCAGCAGCCTCGGTGTTGGGGACTACAATGAGCAGTTCTTC; CDR3 protein: CASSLGVGDYNEQFF
clone size: many; D gene: TRBD2; V gene: TRBV12-3/TRBV12-4; J gene: TRBJ2-5; CDR3 DNA: TGTGCCAGCAGTTTACTAGCGGGAGAAGAGACCCAGTACTTC; CDR3 protein: CASSLLAGEETQYF
clone size: many; D gene: NA; V gene: TRBV6-6; J gene: TRBJ1-1; CDR3 DNA: TGTGCCAGCAGTTACTATGGGGAGCAGGCTTTCTTT; CDR3 protein: CASSYYGEQAFF
clone size: NA; D gene: NA; V gene: TRBV5-6; J gene: TRBJ2-2; CDR3 DNA: TGTGCCAGCAGCTTCTATTTCACCGGGGAGCTGTTTTTT; CDR3 protein: CASSFYFTGELFF
clone size: few; D gene: TRBD2; V gene: TRBV6-1; J gene: TRBJ2-6; CDR3 DNA: TGTGCCAGCAGCAATCGCCCGGGACTAGCGGGCCTCTCTGGGGCCAACGTCCTGACTTTC; CDR3 protein: CASSNRPGLAGLSGANVLTF
clone size: NA; D gene: TRBD2; V gene: TRBV7-3; J gene: TRBJ2-6; CDR3 DNA: TGTGCCAGCAGCTTAAGAGTGGGACTAGTTGATGGGGCCAACGTCCTGACTTTC; CDR3 protein: CASSLRVGLVDGANVLTF